These 19 T cell receptor beta chains share one sample of origin, sequenced in a study of early T cells in non-severe SARS-CoV-2 infection. TCRdb recomputed calls from the 5' RACE reads with MiXCR, one row per CDR3 protein. The sample consists of tens of thousands of distinct CDR3 sequences, approximately 10% of them appearing once. Specimen: whole blood, collected at baseline. Receptor source: an adult who was a healthcare worker with PCR-confirmed SARS-CoV-2 infection or an uninfected control (not recorded which).

The V gene is TRBV20-1, the J gene TRBJ1-6, with D perhaps matching TRBD1 (5 bases). The length of the CDR3 is 13 residues. Trimming took 8 bases from V and 8 from J, leaving 16 bases between them. Germline assignment: CDR1 DFQATT and CDR2 SNEGSKA (reference sequence). The DNA of the CDR3 is TGCAGTTGCCGGGACGCGGACGATTCACCCCTCCACTTT. Protein product: CSCRDADDSPLHF.

The sample holds many counts of this clonotype. The chain joins TRBV10-3 to TRBJ2-3; 7 bases map to TRBD2. This CDR3 has 13 residues. The J segment lost 7 bases and the V segment lost 8 bases, leaving 9 bases of the junction unmatched. The V gene's germline CDR1 is ENHRY and CDR2 SYGVKD. CDR3 amino acids: CAIAGTKGNTQYF. DNA of the CDR3: TGTGCCATCGCGGGGACTAAAGGAAATACGCAGTATTTT.

This clonotype was seen a few times. The junction departs from germline at one end; a sequencing error may be responsible. The V gene is TRBV6-2 or TRBV6-3, the J gene TRBJ1-1, with 9 nucleotides matching TRBD1. CDR3 length: 12 residues. Germline CDR1 reads MNHEY; CDR2 reads SVGEGT. The DNA of the CDR3 is TGTGCCAGCAGTTACGGGACAGGGAGCGCCCGCTTT. The encoded protein is CASSYGTGSARF.

This clonotype was picked up a small number of times. V and J are TRBV18 and TRBJ1-4; D remains ambiguous. The V gene lost 3 bases and the J gene lost 2 bases, with 13 bases spanning the gap. The germline V gene encodes CDR1 KGHSH and CDR2 LQKENI. This CDR3 is 16 amino acids long. The chain's CDR3 is CASSPILGSTNEKLFF. The CDR3 bases are TGTGCCAGCTCACCCATCCTGGGATCTACTAATGAAAAACTGTTTTTT.

This clonotype showed up many times. The V gene is TRBV5-1, the J gene TRBJ2-1, with 12 positions matching TRBD2. V gave up 4 bases and J gave up 9 bases; unmatched junction bases: 8. This CDR3 is built from 15 residues. Looked up from germline, CDR1 is SGHRS and CDR2 is YFSETQ. The chain's CDR3 is CASSNPSGGAGEQFF. The CDR3 DNA reads TGCGCCAGCAGCAACCCTAGCGGGGGGGCGGGTGAGCAGTTCTTC.

The J gene is TRBJ1-1, the V gene TRBV5-1, with no clear D. The CDR3 is 13 amino acids. The germline V and J ends were trimmed by 4 bases and 0 bases, with 7 bases remaining between them. Per germline, CDR1 SGHRS and CDR2 YFSETQ. The CDR3 spells CASSPEMNTEAFF. CDR3 in DNA: TGCGCCAGCAGCCCAGAGATGAACACTGAAGCTTTCTTT.

In this sample, this clonotype turned up many times. The rearrangement uses TRBV20-1 and TRBJ2-7; D is undetermined. The CDR3 totals 12 residues. Germline-derived CDR1 and CDR2 are DFQATT and SNEGSKA (reference sequence). V was trimmed by 5 bases and J by 4 bases, leaving 12 bases between them. CDR3 sequence reads: CSAVKTTYEQYF. The CDR3 coding sequence is TGCAGTGCTGTAAAGACAACTTACGAGCAGTACTTC.

The chain carries TRBV5-3 and TRBJ1-1; TRBD1 matches at 7 bases. TRBV5-3 qualifies as an ORF whose function is uncertain. V trimming: 5 bases; J trimming: 4 bases; junction bases outside the gene matches: 11. The CDR3 extends over 15 amino acids. The CDR3 nucleotides are TGTGCCAGAAGACCAGGACAGGCAAGGGGCACTGAAGCTTTCTTT. As protein: CARRPGQARGTEAFF.

This clonotype was observed at least ten times. J is TRBJ2-6 and V is TRBV29-1; D uncertain. Trimming cost V 4 bases and J 2 bases, with 18 bases left between them. The CDR3 length is 17 residues. In germline, CDR1 is SQVTM, CDR2 ANQGSEA. As DNA, the CDR3 is TGCAGCGTTGTCATTACGTCAGTAGCACCTGGGGCCAACGTCCTGACTTTC. Its translation: CSVVITSVAPGANVLTF.

There are a few counts of this clonotype. The chain links TRBV19 to TRBJ2-7; TRBD2 is a possible D gene (6 bases). CDR1 LNHDA and CDR2 SQIVND come from the germline V gene (reference sequence). The CDR3 covers 13 residues. The V end was cut by 5 bases, the J end by 6 bases, with 14 bases between. CDR3 amino acids: CASSAGTDLEQYF. As DNA, the CDR3 is TGTGCCAGTAGTGCTGGGACTGATCTCGAGCAGTACTTC. Supplemented by reference TRBV19 and TRBJ2-7, the full variable domain reads DGGITQSPKYLFRKEGQNVTLSCEQNLNHDAMYWYRQDPGQGLRLIYYSQIVNDFQKGDIAEGYSVSREKKESFPLTVTSAQKNPTAFYLCASSAGTDLEQYFGPGTRLTVT.

This clonotype showed up just a few times. CDR3 DNA sequence: TGCGCCAGCAGCACGCAGCGGGGGATGCAAGAGACCCAGTACTTC. Translation: CASSTQRGMQETQYF. The V call is TRBV5-1, the J call TRBJ2-5; 8 bases are a match to TRBD2. CDR1 and CDR2 (germline): SGHRS, YFSETQ. This CDR3 has 15 amino acids. J was trimmed by 2 bases and V by 4 bases; bases with no gene match: 7.

The rearrangement joins TRBV29-1 to TRBJ2-3; tentatively, D is TRBD2 (6 bases). CDR1 and CDR2 from the germline V gene are SQVTM and ANQGSEA. Trimming took off 6 bases at V and 3 bases at J, with 13 bases between the two ends. This CDR3 region has 13 residues. CDR3 nucleotide sequence: TGCAGCGTGACCACGGAGGGTACAGATACGCAGTATTTT. Translating gives CSVTTEGTDTQYF.

This clonotype was recorded many times. The chain is built from TRBV12-3 or TRBV12-4 and TRBJ1-6; 7 nucleotides align to TRBD1. CDR3 length: 16 amino acids. The V and J ends lost 6 bases and 6 bases, in that order; junction bases with no gene match: 11. CDR3 region: CASRDNRGARNSPLHF. DNA of the CDR3: TGTGCCAGCAGGGACAACAGGGGAGCCCGTAATTCACCCCTCCACTTT.

V gene TRBV3-1 combines with J gene TRBJ1-2; unclear D gene. This CDR3 region has 13 residues. V lost 0 bases to trimming and J lost 6 bases, with 8 bases between them. In germline, CDR1 is LGHDT, CDR2 YNNKEL (reference sequence). This CDR3 reads CASSQDLGHGYTF. CDR3 DNA sequence: TGTGCCAGCAGCCAAGATTTGGGTCATGGCTACACCTTC.

This clonotype was recorded a few times. This chain uses TRBV7-6 with TRBJ1-3; no clear D gene. The V end was cut by 2 bases, the J end by 2 bases, with 4 bases between. Germline values: CDR1 SGHVS, CDR2 FNYEAQ. This CDR3 has 13 amino acids. The CDR3 loop is CASSLNPGNTIYF. CDR3 nucleotide sequence: TGTGCCAGCAGCTTAAATCCTGGAAACACCATATATTTT.

This clonotype was seen a few times. V and J are TRBV6-6 and TRBJ1-1, with 7 bases fitting TRBD1. Trimming at V came to 6 bases and at J to 6 bases, leaving 4 bases not matched to a gene. Germline V gene sequence: CDR1 MNHNY, CDR2 SVGAGI (reference sequence). This CDR3 region has 12 residues. In DNA form, the CDR3 reads TGTGCCAGCAGCCTAGGGACAGCTGAAGCTTTCTTT. Protein product: CASSLGTAEAFF.

This clonotype was observed a handful of times. The CDR3: CASSQEGLDTGELFF. The CDR3, as DNA: TGTGCCAGCAGCCAGGAGGGTTTGGACACCGGGGAGCTGTTTTTT. This sequence joins TRBV14 and TRBJ2-2, with D possibly being TRBD2 (6 bases). CDR3 length equals 15 residues. V shed 3 bases and J shed 3 bases, with 11 bases lying between them. CDR1 and CDR2 (germline): SGHDN, FVKESK.

A remark on this clonotype: The junction departs from the called germline gene at one end, perhaps through a read error. CDR3: CSGRGTGSYNKQFF. CDR3 nucleotide sequence: TGCAGCGGGAGAGGGACAGGGTCCTACAATAAGCAGTTCTTC. This chain connects TRBV29-1 to TRBJ2-1; TRBD1 agrees at 9 bases. Germline V gene lookup returns CDR1 SQVTM and CDR2 ANQGSEA. The CDR3 spans 14 residues.

This clonotype was recorded a few times. The V call is TRBV6-6, the J call TRBJ2-5; D is ambiguous. Germline CDR1 and CDR2: MNHNY and SVGAGI (reference sequence). Trimming removed 8 bases from V and 1 base from J, with 5 bases in between. This CDR3 spans 11 amino acids. The CDR3 bases are TGTGCCAGCCACAGCCAAGAGACCCAGTACTTC. This sequence encodes CASHSQETQYF.